A selection of T cell receptor beta chains follows, all from one sample in a study of cytomegalovirus exposure and HLA in healthy donors. Method: immunoSEQ multiplex PCR; TCRdb's copy keeps in-frame clones and lacks some. This sample has approximately 160,000 clones, with approximately 80% found just once. What was sequenced was PBMCs. The receptors derive from a woman aged 25 to 39 in good health and CMV-seronegative. The CDR3 runs from the conserved cysteine through the conserved F or W. The D gene is left open where the match is weak. Clone size is not always given. Where it is, it says once, few, many or a class for expanded clones.

d_call	v_call	clone_size	j_call	cdr3_nt	cdr3_aa
TRBD2	TRBV7-9	NA	TRBJ2-1	TGTGCCAGCAGCTTAGGGGACGGGAGGACCTACAATGAGCAGTTCTTC	CASSLGDGRTYNEQFF
NA	TRBV6-5	NA	TRBJ1-4	TGTGCCAGCAGTTACGGAGGGGCTAATGAAAAACTGTTTTTT	CASSYGGANEKLFF
TRBD2	TRBV5-3	few	TRBJ2-2	TGTGCCAGAAGATTTCGACTAGCGGGAGTTAGGACCGGGGAGCTGTTTTTT	CARRFRLAGVRTGELFF
TRBD1	TRBV18	NA	TRBJ1-5	TGTGCCAGCTCACCACTACAGGGGCGTAATCAGCCCCAGCATTTT	CASSPLQGRNQPQHF
NA	TRBV5-4	NA	TRBJ2-6	TGTGCCAGCAGCACCAGGGTTGCCGGGGCCAACGTCCTGACTTTC	CASSTRVAGANVLTF
TRBD1	TRBV19	NA	TRBJ1-1	TGTGCCAGTAGTATTATTGGACAGGAGAACACTGAAGCTTTCTTT	CASSIIGQENTEAFF
NA	TRBV4-1	NA	TRBJ1-4	TGCGCCAGCAGCCAGGGTGTTTTCGGGATGAGAGAAAAAAAACTGTTTTTT	CASSQGVFGMREKKLFF
NA	TRBV6-6	NA	TRBJ2-1	TGTGCCAGCAGTTACTCGACGGGAGAGCAGTTCTTC	CASSYSTGEQFF
NA	TRBV7-2	NA	TRBJ2-1	TGTGCCAGCAGCTTCGCTGGTAGCTCCTACAATGAGCAGTTCTTC	CASSFAGSSYNEQFF
NA	TRBV7-2	NA	TRBJ1-1	TGTGCCAGCAGCTTCAGCCGATACGGAGGGACTGAAGCTTTCTTT	CASSFSRYGGTEAFF
NA	TRBV10-2	NA	TRBJ2-1	TGCGCCAGCAGTGTTAGGACCCAGGGGGGCAATGAGCAGTTCTTC	CASSVRTQGGNEQFF
TRBD1	TRBV11-3	NA	TRBJ1-1	TGTGCCAGCAGCTTCTCAGGGGGCGATAACACTGAAGCTTTCTTT	CASSFSGGDNTEAFF
TRBD1	TRBV19	NA	TRBJ1-3	TGTGCCAGTATTGGCCCCACAGGGGAAGCTGGAAACACCATATATTTT	CASIGPTGEAGNTIYF
TRBD2	TRBV18	few	TRBJ2-1	TGTGCCAGCTCACCAATCGTACTAGCGGTAAACAATGAGCAGTTCTTC	CASSPIVLAVNNEQFF
TRBD2	TRBV25-1	NA	TRBJ2-7	TGTGCCAGCAGTGAATCGGAGCGGGAGGGCCGCGAGCAGTACTTC	CASSESEREGREQYF
TRBD1	TRBV30	few	TRBJ1-1	TGTGCCTGGAGTGCTATGGGGGGACAGCCGAACACTGAAGCTTTCTTT	CAWSAMGGQPNTEAFF
NA	TRBV10-3	NA	TRBJ1-2	TGTGCCATCAGTGAGAACGCACGGGACAACACCTTCTATGGCTACACCTTC	CAISENARDNTFYGYTF
TRBD2	TRBV7-2	once	TRBJ2-7	TGTGCCAGCAGCTTAAATCCTAGCGGTTACGAGCAGTACTTC	CASSLNPSGYEQYF
NA	TRBV6-4	NA	TRBJ2-1	TGTGCCAGCAGTGAGGACAGCTACAATGAGCAGTTCTTC	CASSEDSYNEQFF
TRBD1	TRBV5-1	once	TRBJ1-1	TGCGCCAGCAGCTTTACCGGGACAGCAGCTGAAGCTTTCTTT	CASSFTGTAAEAFF
NA	TRBV27	NA	TRBJ2-7	TGTGCCAGCAGTGTACTAGCCTCAGCACACGAGCAGTACTTC	CASSVLASAHEQYF
NA	TRBV5-1	NA	TRBJ2-7	TGCGCCAGCAGCTTTTATGGGAGATCATCCTACGAGCAGTACTTC	CASSFYGRSSYEQYF
NA	TRBV4-1	NA	TRBJ2-5	TGCGCCAGCAGCCAAGATATCAGGGTGGAGACCCAGTACTTC	CASSQDIRVETQYF
NA	TRBV7-9	NA	TRBJ1-4	TGTTCCAGCAGCTTAGCGCTAAGGACCAGGGGTCGTGAAAAACTGTTTTTT	CSSSLALRTRGREKLFF
NA	TRBV18	NA	TRBJ2-7	TGTGCCAGCTCACCGGCCAGATCCTACGAGCAGTACTTC	CASSPARSYEQYF
NA	TRBV7-9	few	TRBJ2-1	TGTGCCAGCAGCCCCCGAGGGGGACCCCAAGTAAGGAGTGAGCAGTTCTTC	CASSPRGGPQVRSEQFF
TRBD2	TRBV7-2	NA	TRBJ2-3	TGTGCCAGCAGCTTAACTAGCGGGAACACAGATACGCAGTATTTT	CASSLTSGNTDTQYF
NA	TRBV27	NA	TRBJ1-5	TGTGCCAGCAGTTCAACTACCGGGGGCAATCAGCCCCAGCATTTT	CASSSTTGGNQPQHF
NA	TRBV2	NA	TRBJ1-3	TGTGCCAGCAGTGATTGGGAGGGAAACACCATATATTTT	CASSDWEGNTIYF
NA	TRBV27	few	TRBJ2-6	TGTGCCAGCAGTTCCAGGGGAGCTGGGGCCAACGTCCTGACTTTC	CASSSRGAGANVLTF
TRBD1	TRBV18	once	TRBJ1-2	TGTGCCAGCTCACCACTCCTGGGACAGGGAACTAACTATGGCTACACCTTC	CASSPLLGQGTNYGYTF
NA	TRBV29-1	many	TRBJ1-1	TGCAGCGCGGGGGATTGGACTGAAGCTTTCTTT	CSAGDWTEAFF
NA	TRBV10-3	NA	TRBJ1-2	TGTGCCATCAGTGAGTTTGACACCTCCTATGGCTACACCTTC	CAISEFDTSYGYTF